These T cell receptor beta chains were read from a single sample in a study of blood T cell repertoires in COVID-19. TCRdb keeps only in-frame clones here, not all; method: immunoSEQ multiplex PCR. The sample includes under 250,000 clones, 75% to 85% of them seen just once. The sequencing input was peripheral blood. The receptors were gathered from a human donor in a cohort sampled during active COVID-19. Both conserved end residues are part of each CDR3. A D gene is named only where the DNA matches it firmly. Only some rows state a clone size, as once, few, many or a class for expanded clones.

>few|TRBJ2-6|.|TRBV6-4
TGTGCCAGCAGTGACGATAACAGGGGGGGCTCTGGGGCCAACGTCCTGACTTTC
CASSDDNRGGSGANVLTF
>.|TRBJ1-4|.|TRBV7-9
TGTGCCAGCAACTTTGGGGGCTCGGGTGAAAAACTGTTTTTT
CASNFGGSGEKLFF
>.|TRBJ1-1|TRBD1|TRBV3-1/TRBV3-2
TGTGCCGTGAACCAGGGGGGGAACACTGAAGCTTTCTTT
CAVNQGGNTEAFF
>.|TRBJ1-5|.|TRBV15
TGTGCCACCAGCAGAGATAACAACAATCAGCCCCAGCATTTT
CATSRDNNNQPQHF
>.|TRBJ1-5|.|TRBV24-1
TGTGCCACCAGTGATAAGCACTTAAATAGCAATCAGCCCCAGCATTTT
CATSDKHLNSNQPQHF
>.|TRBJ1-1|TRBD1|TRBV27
TGTGCCAGCAGTTCGGACAGGCAGAACACTGAAGCTTTCTTT
CASSSDRQNTEAFF
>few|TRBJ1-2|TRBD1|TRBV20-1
TGCAGTGCTTACAGGGGAGGTGGCTACACCTTC
CSAYRGGGYTF
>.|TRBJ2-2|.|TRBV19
TGTGCCAGTAGTACCGTGAAACCGCGGGGCCCCGGGGAGCTGTTTTTT
CASSTVKPRGPGELFF
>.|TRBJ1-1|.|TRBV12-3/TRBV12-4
TGTGCCAGCATGAAAATCTCGGGGGGCCAAGCTTTCTTT
CASMKISGGQAFF
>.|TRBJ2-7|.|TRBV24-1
TGTGCCACCAGTGATCCTGCGAGCTACGAGCAGTACTTC
CATSDPASYEQYF
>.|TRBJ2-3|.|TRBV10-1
TGCGCCAGCAGTGATACAGACACAGATACGCAGTATTTT
CASSDTDTDTQYF
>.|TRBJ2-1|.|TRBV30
TGTGCCTGGAGTTCTGGCGGTAATGAGCAGTTCTTC
CAWSSGGNEQFF